This T cell receptor (beta chain) was captured by sequencing in a study of cytomegalovirus exposure and HLA in healthy donors. Germline lookup yields CDR1 LGHNA and CDR2 YSLEER. The CDR3 consists of 15 residues. Germline trimming cut 2 bases from V and 4 bases from J; bases unmatched to any gene: 6. Primers for the PCR totalled 60 Vbeta and 13 Jbeta. Assay: immunoSEQ multiplex PCR; the TCRdb copy retains only in-frame clones and omits some. The sample has tens of thousands of clones. Sequenced sample: PBMCs. V is TRBV4-3 and J is TRBJ2-3; 7 bases are a match to TRBD1. The clonotype originates from a woman aged 25 to 39 in good health and CMV-seronegative. The CDR3 nucleotides are TGCGCCAGCAGCCAAAGGGGGCGAATTCCAGATACGCAGTATTTT. Protein sequence: CASSQRGRIPDTQYF.